This T cell receptor (beta chain) was sequenced during a study of Ad26.COV2.S vaccination and SARS-CoV-2 variants. Treatment here: some 19 received Ad26.COV2.S at low or high dose, single or two shots; five or six received placebo; per-sample allocation not given. The study sampled participants on day 63 after the first vaccine or placebo injection. The donor's status was that of an adult aged 18-55 years in Boston. Measured with immunoSEQ multiplex PCR; TCRdb has only the in-frame clones, and not every one. The profile shows 350,000 to 450,000 clones, roughly four fifths of them singletons. V was shortened by 4 bases and J by 4 bases, with 15 bases between the two germline ends. Germline lookup yields CDR1 SGHRS and CDR2 YFSETQ. This CDR3 has 14 residues.

The chain carries TRBV5-1 and TRBJ2-7, with D perhaps matching TRBD2 (6 bases). This receptor was identified in a person between 18 and 65 years old who received the Ad26.COV2.S COVID-19 vaccine or a placebo. The sequences come from peripheral blood, collected in a trial of Ad26.COV2.S vaccine versus placebo. The CDR3 DNA reads as TGCGCCAGCAGCACAAGGGACTCGATATACGAGCAGTACTTC. It yields the protein CASSTRDSIYEQYF. The variable domain in full, completed from reference TRBV5-1 and TRBJ2-7, reads KAGVTQTPRYLIKTRGQQVTLSCSPISGHRSVSWYQQTPGQGLQFLFEYFSETQRNKGNFPGRFSGRQFSNSRSEMNVSTLELGDSALYLCASSTRDSIYEQYFGPGTRLTVT.